What follows are 12 T cell receptor beta chains derived from one specimen sequenced in a study of CD8 T cells in ankylosing spondylitis. Overall study results and limits: The study identified a TCR beta motif of roughly eight highly homologous variants that appeared characteristic of ankylosing spondylitis blood.

TCRdb reprocessed the 5' RACE reads via MiXCR and lists one record per CDR3 protein. The sample lists about 330,000 distinct CDR3 sequences; approximately 8% were seen once. No antigen has been identified for these receptors. The material sequenced was blood, either unsorted or a sorted T cell fraction (not recorded which). All receptors derive from a male donor with ankylosing spondylitis.

This chain joins TRBV19 and TRBJ2-2, with unresolved D. From germline, CDR1 is LNHDA and CDR2 SQIVND (reference sequence). The CDR3 spans 15 residues. V lost 5 bases and J 4 bases, leaving 14 bases between the germline ends. The CDR3 DNA reads as TGTGCCAGTAGTGCCGACCGGGTCCTCACCGGGGAGCTGTTTTTT. As protein: CASSADRVLTGELFF.

The chain employs TRBV6-2 or TRBV6-3 and TRBJ2-2; 7 nucleotides line up with TRBD1. The V segment lost 8 bases and the J segment 7 bases; nucleotides outside the gene matches: 7. Germline V gene sequence: CDR1 MNHEY, CDR2 SVGEGT. The CDR3 is made up of 13 amino acids. DNA of the CDR3: TGTGCCAGCCGGGACAGTTCTGTCGGGGAGCTGTTTTTT. Its protein product is CASRDSSVGELFF.

The rearrangement joins TRBV9 to TRBJ2-4; possibly TRBD1 for D (6 bases). V was shortened by 0 bases and J by 6 bases, with 22 bases between the two germline ends. Looked up from germline, CDR1 is SGDLS and CDR2 is YYNGEE. This CDR3 is 18 amino acids long. CDR3 nucleotide sequence: TGTGCCAGCAGCGTAGCGGACAGTGGGGGTTACGTTGGAAACATTCAGTACTTC. Amino acids: CASSVADSGGYVGNIQYF.

The genes are TRBV12-3 or TRBV12-4 and TRBJ2-3; TRBD2 matches at 8 bases. With V trimmed by 5 bases and J by 6 bases, 10 bases remained unmatched. The CDR3 loop spans 15 amino acids. CDR3 residues: CASSRISGSSDTQYF. CDR3 bases: TGTGCCAGCAGTAGAATCAGCGGGAGCTCCGATACGCAGTATTTT.

This sequence joins TRBV12-3 or TRBV12-4 and TRBJ2-2; TRBD2 is a possible D gene (6 bases). Trimming shortened V by 4 bases and J by 5 bases, and 11 bases separated the two germline ends. This CDR3 comprises 14 residues. The CDR3 coding sequence is TGTGCCAGCAGTTGGGGGGAGAAGACCGGGGAGCTGTTTTTT. It codes for CASSWGEKTGELFF.

This clonotype was counted many times. The chain joins TRBV5-1 to TRBJ2-5; D gene ambiguous. The CDR3 loop spans 14 amino acids. The V gene lost 2 bases and the J gene lost 0 bases, with 8 bases spanning the gap. Germline V CDR1 and CDR2: SGHRS, YFSETQ. The CDR3 sequence is CASSFEEYQETQYF. For the CDR3, the DNA is TGCGCCAGCAGCTTTGAAGAGTACCAAGAGACCCAGTACTTC.

This sequence joins TRBV5-1 and TRBJ1-1; D possibly corresponds to TRBD1 (6 bases). CDR3 length: 15 residues. From germline, CDR1 is SGHRS and CDR2 YFSETQ. V was trimmed by 4 bases and J by 0 bases, leaving 13 bases between them. The CDR3 nucleotides are TGCGCCAGCAGCATACCCAGGGGTCTGAACACTGAAGCTTTCTTT. Its translation is CASSIPRGLNTEAFF.

This clonotype was counted at least ten times. The chain has TRBV5-5 and TRBJ2-2, with 7 bases matching TRBD1. The germline V gene encodes CDR1 SGHKS and CDR2 YYEKEE (reference sequence). The length of the CDR3 is 13 residues. With 4 bases clipped from V and 4 bases from J, the junction kept 1 base outside the gene matches. This CDR3 reads CASSHRGTGELFF. The CDR3 DNA is TGTGCCAGCAGCCACAGGGGCACCGGGGAGCTGTTTTTT.

This clonotype was observed many times. The chain combines TRBV12-3 or TRBV12-4 with TRBJ2-5; 9 bases agree with TRBD2. CDR3 size: 16 residues. The V gene end was trimmed by 3 bases and the J gene end by 1 base; junction bases not matched to a gene: 6. The CDR3: CASSLRSGRLQETQYF. CDR3 DNA sequence: TGTGCCAGCAGTTTGCGAAGCGGGAGGCTCCAAGAGACCCAGTACTTC.

This clonotype was counted ten times or more. The chain carries TRBV29-1 and TRBJ2-5; D possibly corresponds to TRBD2 (6 bases). Trimming took off 4 bases at V and 5 bases at J, with 14 bases between the two ends. The CDR3 consists of 13 residues. CDR1 SQVTM and CDR2 ANQGSEA come from the germline V gene. CDR3 protein: CSVGGGDGETQYF. The CDR3 DNA follows: TGCAGCGTTGGGGGCGGGGATGGTGAGACCCAGTACTTC.

This clonotype was picked up one time. The V gene is TRBV18, the J gene TRBJ1-5; 8 bases are a match to TRBD1. Germline V gene lookup returns CDR1 KGHSH and CDR2 LQKENI. This CDR3 is 15 amino acids long. Germline trimming cut 4 bases from V and 0 bases from J; bases unmatched to any gene: 2. CDR3 DNA sequence: TGTGCCAGCTCACTACAGGGGGGTAGCAATCAGCCCCAGCATTTT. Its protein product is CASSLQGGSNQPQHF.

This clonotype showed up just a few times. The rearrangement uses TRBV4-1 and TRBJ2-5, with 9 bases matching TRBD1. V was clipped by 0 bases and J by 5 bases; unmatched bases: 7. The CDR3 runs to 16 residues. The germline V gene has CDR1 MGHRA and CDR2 YSYEKL. Here the CDR3 reads CASSQDRTGDVETQYF. Written as DNA, the CDR3 is TGCGCCAGCAGCCAAGATCGGACAGGGGACGTGGAGACCCAGTACTTC.